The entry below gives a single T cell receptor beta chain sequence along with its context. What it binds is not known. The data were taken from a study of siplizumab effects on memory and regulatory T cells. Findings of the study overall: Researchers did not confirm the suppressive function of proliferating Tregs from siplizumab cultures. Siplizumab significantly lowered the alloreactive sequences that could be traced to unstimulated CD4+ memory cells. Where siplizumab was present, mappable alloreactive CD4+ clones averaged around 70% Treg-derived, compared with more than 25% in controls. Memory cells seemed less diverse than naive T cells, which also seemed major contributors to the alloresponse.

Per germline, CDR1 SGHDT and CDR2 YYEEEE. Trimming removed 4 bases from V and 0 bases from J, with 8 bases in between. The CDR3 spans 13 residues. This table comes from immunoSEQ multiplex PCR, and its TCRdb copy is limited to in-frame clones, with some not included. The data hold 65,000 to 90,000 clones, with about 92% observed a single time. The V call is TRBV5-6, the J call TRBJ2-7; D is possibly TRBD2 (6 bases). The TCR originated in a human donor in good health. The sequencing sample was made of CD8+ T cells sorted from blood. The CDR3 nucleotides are TGTGCCAGCAGCCCGGGGGACTCCTACGAGCAGTACTTC. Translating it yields CASSPGDSYEQYF. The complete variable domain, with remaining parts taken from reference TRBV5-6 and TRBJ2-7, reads DAGVTQSPTHLIKTRGQQVTLRCSPKSGHDTVSWYQQALGQGPQFIFQYYEEEERQRGNFPDRFSGHQFPNYSSELNVNALLLGDSALYLCASSPGDSYEQYFGPGTRLTVT.